Detailed here is one T cell receptor beta chain. The junction differs from germline at one of its ends, possibly a read error. The CDR3 is 14 amino acids. CDR1 is SSHAT and CDR2 is FNYEAQ in the germline V gene (reference sequence). This specimen comes from a study of blood T cell repertoires in COVID-19. Study-level background: In each case, the material was cDNA or gDNA derived from T cells, B-cell-depleted T cells, or PBMCs.

Assay: immunoSEQ multiplex PCR; the TCRdb copy retains only in-frame clones and omits some. The table has fewer than 85,000 clones, approximately 82% seen once; the top ten hold about 15%. This receptor was taken from a woman aged 60 to 75 with acute or convalescent COVID-19. Material for sequencing was peripheral blood. The V gene is TRBV7-7, the J gene TRBJ2-5, with 9 bases fitting TRBD2. This chain's CDR3 is CASSQAGGLETQYF. CDR3 DNA: TGTGCTAGCAGCCAAGCGGGGGGCTTAGAGACCCAGTACTTC.